Listed here are 11 T cell receptor beta chains from one sample, sequenced in a study of spatial heterogeneity in lung cancer. The time point is: sample taken at primary tumor resection. TCRdb used MiXCR to reprocess the 5' RACE reads, holding one entry per CDR3 protein. The sample records approximately 40,000 distinct CDR3 sequences, 6.5% to 7% being singletons. The sample consisted of PBMCs, taken at surgery. All receptors derive from a female donor with early-stage non-small cell lung cancer.

The genes are TRBV5-1 and TRBJ1-6, with TRBD1 as a possible D gene (6 bases). The CDR3 has 14 residues. CDR1 and CDR2 (germline): SGHRS, YFSETQ. V lost 4 bases, J lost 7 bases, and 12 bases lay in between. CDR3: CASSTLGQNSPLHF. Written as DNA, the CDR3 is TGCGCCAGCAGCACCTTAGGACAGAATTCACCCCTCCACTTT.

Ten or more counts support this clonotype. The V call is TRBV9, the J call TRBJ1-5, with D hard to call. With 0 bases removed from V and 7 bases from J, the gap between germline ends came to 8 bases. CDR3 length: 13 amino acids. Germline CDR1 SGDLS, CDR2 YYNGEE. The CDR3 protein is CASSVADFQPQHF. The DNA for the CDR3 is TGTGCCAGCAGCGTAGCGGATTTCCAGCCCCAGCATTTT.

In this sample, this clonotype turned up many times. The chain combines TRBV5-4 with TRBJ2-1; TRBD2 matches at 10 bases. Germline CDR1 reads SGHNT; CDR2 reads YYREEE (reference sequence). The CDR3 has 17 residues. The J segment lost 4 bases and the V segment lost 2 bases, leaving 9 bases of the junction unmatched. In DNA form, the CDR3 reads TGTGCCAGCAGCTTTGCCGGACTAGCGGCGGAGTACAATGAGCAGTTCTTC. Protein product: CASSFAGLAAEYNEQFF.

The V call is TRBV20-1, the J call TRBJ1-6; TRBD1 agrees at 8 bases. J gave up 8 bases and V 5 bases, and 8 bases lay outside the gene matches. Germline CDR1 reads DFQATT; CDR2 reads SNEGSKA (reference sequence). This CDR3 is built from 14 residues. CDR3 DNA: TGCAGTGCTGGTAGACAGGGGAGCGATTCACCCCTCCACTTT. Translation: CSAGRQGSDSPLHF.

Many counts were recorded for this clonotype. This chain joins TRBV5-1 and TRBJ2-7; 7 nucleotides align to TRBD2. Germline V gives CDR1 SGHRS, CDR2 YFSETQ. The CDR3 sequence is 15 residues long. V trimming: 0 bases; J trimming: 3 bases; junction bases outside the gene matches: 6. CDR3 residues: CASSLGREVYYEQYF. The CDR3 DNA is TGCGCCAGCAGCTTGGGTCGGGAGGTATACTACGAGCAGTACTTC. The whole variable domain, filled in from reference TRBV5-1 and TRBJ2-7, reads KAGVTQTPRYLIKTRGQQVTLSCSPISGHRSVSWYQQTPGQGLQFLFEYFSETQRNKGNFPGRFSGRQFSNSRSEMNVSTLELGDSALYLCASSLGREVYYEQYFGPGTRLTVT.

This clonotype appeared many times. This chain joins TRBV20-1 and TRBJ1-3; D is possibly TRBD1 (5 bases). This CDR3 spans 15 amino acids. V shed 6 bases and J shed 1 base, with 16 bases lying between them. Germline V gives CDR1 DFQATT, CDR2 SNEGSKA (reference sequence). The CDR3 DNA reads as TGCAGTGCCGATCCCACAGGAGGGTCTGGAAACACCATATATTTT. Protein sequence: CSADPTGGSGNTIYF.

The chain combines TRBV28 with TRBJ1-6; tentative D call: TRBD1 (5 bases). The CDR3 totals 14 residues. Germline V lookup: CDR1 MDHEN, CDR2 SYDVKM. V shed 5 bases and J shed 14 bases, with 19 bases lying between them. The DNA of the CDR3 is TGTGCCAGCAGTGGGGGGACTGATTATGGAGCCCTCCACTTT. It encodes CASSGGTDYGALHF.

This clonotype was seen ten or more times. V gene TRBV10-3 combines with J gene TRBJ2-3; TRBD2 aligns across 8 bases. Germline V gene data show CDR1 as ENHRY and CDR2 as SYGVKD. The trim removed 4 bases at V and 4 bases at J, leaving 7 bases unmatched. The CDR3 has 15 amino acids. The CDR3 sequence is CAISVAGGAADTQYF. The DNA for the CDR3 is TGTGCCATCAGTGTCGCCGGGGGGGCCGCAGATACGCAGTATTTT.

This clonotype came up a few times. The V gene is TRBV6-1, the J gene TRBJ2-2; TRBD2 matches 7 bases. Germline values: CDR1 MNHNS, CDR2 SASEGT. The V segment lost 5 bases and the J segment 1 base; nucleotides outside the gene matches: 1. There are 14 residues in the CDR3. For the CDR3, the DNA is TGTGCCAGCAGTTTAGCGGGGAACACCGGGGAGCTGTTTTTT. As protein: CASSLAGNTGELFF.

This clonotype was detected only a few times. CDR3 sequence (DNA): TGTGCCAGCAGCTTAGGGCAGGGTTCCTCACCCCTCCACTTT. Translation gives CASSLGQGSSPLHF. The chain links TRBV7-2 to TRBJ1-6, with a weak D call TRBD1 (5 bases). The CDR3 sequence is 14 residues long. The germline V gene encodes CDR1 SGHTA and CDR2 FQGNSA. V lost 1 base and J 10 bases, leaving 11 bases between the germline ends.

Many counts were recorded for this clonotype. The chain uses TRBV7-2 and TRBJ2-1; D is uncertain. Trimming removed 5 bases at V and 0 bases at J, with 8 bases between. This CDR3 has 14 residues. Germline loops: CDR1 SGHTA, CDR2 FQGNSA. The CDR3 bases are TGTGCCAGCAGCCCCCGTTACTCCTACAATGAGCAGTTCTTC. It codes for CASSPRYSYNEQFF.